One sample yielded the 24 T cell receptor beta chains listed below, sequenced in a study of blood T cell repertoires in COVID-19. Repertoires were generated with immunoSEQ multiplex PCR, while TCRdb's copy carries only in-frame clones and drops some. The repertoire holds hundreds of thousands of clones, with roughly nine tenths as singletons. The sample comprised peripheral blood. Receptors originate from a man younger than 30 with active or convalescent COVID-19.

The V and J genes are TRBV7-9 and TRBJ2-2, with D possibly being TRBD1 (5 bases). CDR1 and CDR2 (germline): SEHNR, FQNEAQ (reference sequence). The CDR3 sequence is 12 residues long. Between the trimmed V and J ends, which lost 1 base and 8 bases, there was a span of 5 bases. The CDR3 protein is CASSLGQGELFF. DNA for the CDR3: TGTGCCAGCAGCTTAGGACAGGGGGAGCTGTTTTTT.

This sequence joins TRBV29-1 and TRBJ2-7; TRBD1 aligns across 10 bases. Losses at the gene ends were 6 bases for V and 3 bases for J; bases not matched to a gene: 8. This CDR3 has 14 residues. The V gene's germline CDR1 is SQVTM and CDR2 ANQGSEA. The CDR3 reads CSVGRDRGRYEQYF. DNA of the CDR3: TGCAGCGTGGGTAGGGACAGGGGACGCTACGAGCAGTACTTC.

The chain links TRBV7-3 to TRBJ2-1; D is perhaps TRBD2 (6 bases). CDR3 size: 15 residues. Trimming took off 4 bases at V and 5 bases at J, with 15 bases between the two ends. Germline assignment: CDR1 SGHTA and CDR2 FQGTGA. DNA of the CDR3: TGTGCCAGCAGCTATCGAGGGACTGGCCACAATGAGCAGTTCTTC. Its translation is CASSYRGTGHNEQFF. The full variable domain, in which reference TRBV7-3 and TRBJ2-1 provide the parts outside the CDR3, is GAGVSQTPSNKVTEKGKYVELRCDPISGHTALYWYRQSLGQGPEFLIYFQGTGAADDSGLPNDRFFAVRPEGSVSTLKIQRTERGDSAVYLCASSYRGTGHNEQFFGPGTRLTVL.

The chain links TRBV27 to TRBJ2-7, with TRBD1 identical over 10 bases. Germline trimming cut 6 bases from V and 4 bases from J; bases unmatched to any gene: 9. In germline, CDR1 is MNHEY, CDR2 SMNVEV (reference sequence). The CDR3 length is 15 residues. CDR3: CASSLVGQGIYEQYF. DNA of the CDR3: TGTGCCAGCAGCCTGGTGGGACAGGGGATTTACGAGCAGTACTTC.

The chain combines TRBV19 with TRBJ2-7, with 9 bases aligning to TRBD2. The germline V gene encodes CDR1 LNHDA and CDR2 SQIVND (reference sequence). V lost 7 bases to trimming and J lost 3 bases; unmatched junction nucleotides: 10. CDR3 length equals 15 residues. CDR3 residues: CASTLTAGGNYEQYF. CDR3 sequence (DNA): TGTGCCAGTACCCTGACAGCGGGGGGAAACTACGAGCAGTACTTC.

The V and J genes are TRBV6-6 and TRBJ1-1; D call uncertain. Germline loops: CDR1 MNHNY, CDR2 SVGAGI (reference sequence). V dropped 5 bases and J dropped 11 bases, with 12 bases sitting between them. The CDR3 sequence is 11 residues long. The CDR3 loop is CASSHIAGAFF. In DNA, the CDR3 is TGTGCCAGCAGTCATATCGCGGGGGCTTTCTTT.

This clone was counted once. The chain is built from TRBV18 and TRBJ1-1, with D perhaps matching TRBD1 (6 bases). The CDR3 runs 16 residues. Germline V gene data show CDR1 as KGHSH and CDR2 as LQKENI. The ends were cut back, 2 bases at V and 1 base at J, with 14 bases in the middle. Here the CDR3 reads CASSPIGGGGNTEAFF. The CDR3 bases are TGTGCCAGCTCACCAATAGGTGGGGGCGGGAACACTGAAGCTTTCTTT.

The chain recombines TRBV10-3 with TRBJ1-1, with 9 nucleotides matching TRBD1. This CDR3 spans 15 amino acids. The V and J ends lost 4 bases and 4 bases, in that order; junction bases with no gene match: 7. From germline, CDR1 is ENHRY and CDR2 SYGVKD. CDR3 DNA sequence: TGTGCCATCAGTGGATTGGGACAGGGTGTCACTGAAGCTTTCTTT. It is translated as CAISGLGQGVTEAFF.

There are many counts of this clone. J is TRBJ2-2 and V is TRBV6-5, with D perhaps TRBD1 (5 bases). CDR3 size: 15 residues. Trimming stripped 9 bases from V and 2 bases from J, with 16 bases between. Germline CDR1 MNHEY, CDR2 SVGAGI. CDR3 DNA: TGTGCCAGTAAGACCCCAAGGACAAACACCGGGGAGCTGTTTTTT. Protein sequence: CASKTPRTNTGELFF.

V is TRBV7-8 and J is TRBJ1-2; no definite D call. CDR3 length: 13 amino acids. V was shortened by 3 bases and J by 3 bases, with 8 bases between the two germline ends. Looked up from germline, CDR1 is SGHVS and CDR2 is FQNEAQ. The CDR3 spells CASSLSQDYGYTF. Here the CDR3 DNA reads TGTGCCAGCAGCTTGAGTCAGGACTATGGCTACACCTTC.

The chain joins TRBV5-6 to TRBJ1-5; TRBD1 matches at 9 bases. Germline CDR1 reads SGHDT; CDR2 reads YYEEEE. V lost 1 base to trimming and J lost 0 bases; unmatched junction nucleotides: 5. The CDR3 consists of 17 residues. The CDR3 spells CASSLNGQGTSNQPQHF. DNA for the CDR3: TGTGCCAGCAGCTTGAATGGACAGGGGACTAGCAATCAGCCCCAGCATTTT.

The V and J genes are TRBV28 and TRBJ2-7; tentative D call: TRBD1 (6 bases). CDR3 length: 15 amino acids. Deletions cut 3 bases from V and 0 bases from J, with 12 bases between. Germline V gene sequence: CDR1 MDHEN, CDR2 SYDVKM. Here the CDR3 DNA reads TGTGCCAGCAGTTTTTCGGACAGAAGCTCCTACGAGCAGTACTTC. Its protein product is CASSFSDRSSYEQYF.

This chain uses TRBV5-4 with TRBJ2-1; D is possibly TRBD2 (6 bases). Germline CDR1 SGHNT, CDR2 YYREEE (reference sequence). The V end was cut by 4 bases, the J end by 0 bases, with 11 bases between. The CDR3 totals 15 residues. The CDR3 protein is CASSPEGRSYNEQFF. In DNA, the CDR3 is TGTGCCAGCAGCCCGGAGGGCCGCTCCTACAATGAGCAGTTCTTC. Full variable domain (missing parts from reference TRBV5-4 and TRBJ2-1): ETGVTQSPTHLIKTRGQQVTLRCSSQSGHNTVSWYQQALGQGPQFIFQYYREEENGRGNFPPRFSGLQFPNYSSELNVNALELDDSALYLCASSPEGRSYNEQFFGPGTRLTVL.

In DNA, the CDR3 is TGCAGCGTTAGGTGGCAGCGCTACGAGCAGTACTTC. Translating it yields CSVRWQRYEQYF. This chain links TRBV29-1 with TRBJ2-7; no clear D. CDR3 length equals 12 residues. V dropped 5 bases and J dropped 3 bases, with 11 bases sitting between them. CDR1 and CDR2 (germline): SQVTM, ANQGSEA.

The genes are TRBV24-1 and TRBJ2-1; D may be TRBD1 (6 bases). From germline, CDR1 is KGHDR and CDR2 SFDVKD. This CDR3 is built from 17 residues. V lost 4 bases and J lost 8, with 23 bases in between. The CDR3 sequence is CATSDSQRGGPPHEQFF. For the CDR3, the DNA is TGTGCCACCAGTGACTCCCAACGAGGGGGTCCTCCCCATGAGCAGTTCTTC.

The J gene is TRBJ2-5, the V gene TRBV9; perhaps TRBD1 as D (6 bases). The ends were cut back, 2 bases at V and 2 bases at J, with 13 bases in the middle. Per the germline V gene, CDR1 is SGDLS and CDR2 is YYNGEE. There are 15 residues in the CDR3. CDR3 sequence: CASSVTRTEQETQYF. The DNA of the CDR3 is TGTGCCAGCAGCGTCACACGGACAGAGCAAGAGACCCAGTACTTC.

The V gene is TRBV28, the J gene TRBJ2-1, with 7 bases lining up with TRBD2. Trimming at V came to 6 bases and at J to 5 bases, leaving 4 bases not matched to a gene. Germline V lookup: CDR1 MDHEN, CDR2 SYDVKM. The CDR3 is 13 residues long. The CDR3 here is CASRGTTHNEQFF. CDR3 nucleotides: TGTGCCAGCAGGGGGACTACTCACAATGAGCAGTTCTTC.

The rearrangement uses TRBV5-1 and TRBJ1-1, with D possibly TRBD1 on 6 matching bases. The V end was cut by 4 bases, the J end by 0 bases, with 10 bases between. Germline CDR1 reads SGHRS; CDR2 reads YFSETQ. The CDR3 covers 14 residues. The CDR3 loop reads CASSRGDMNTEAFF. The CDR3 DNA follows: TGCGCCAGCAGCCGGGGGGACATGAACACTGAAGCTTTCTTT.

The chain combines TRBV9 with TRBJ2-7, with 7 bases lining up with TRBD1. There are 14 residues in the CDR3. Germline-derived CDR1 and CDR2 are SGDLS and YYNGEE. V gave up 3 bases and J gave up 2 bases; unmatched junction bases: 5. Written as DNA, the CDR3 is TGTGCCAGCAGCGGGGGGACAGAGACCTACGAGCAGTACTTC. Translated: CASSGGTETYEQYF. Variable domain in full (rest from reference TRBV9 and TRBJ2-7): DSGVTQTPKHLITATGQRVTLRCSPRSGDLSVYWYQQSLDQGLQFLIQYYNGEERAKGNILERFSAQQFPDLHSELNLSSLELGDSALYFCASSGGTETYEQYFGPGTRLTVT.

V gene TRBV2 combines with J gene TRBJ1-1, with a weak D call TRBD1 (6 bases). The germline V gene encodes CDR1 SNHLY and CDR2 FYNNEI. This CDR3 has 14 amino acids. Trimming removed 7 bases from V and 2 bases from J, with 14 bases in between. CDR3 sequence reads: CASTRKQGNTEAFF. The CDR3 nucleotides read TGTGCCAGCACCAGAAAACAGGGTAACACTGAAGCTTTCTTT.

This rearrangement joins TRBV27 to TRBJ2-6; D may be TRBD2 (5 bases). CDR3 length equals 13 residues. Germline CDR1 reads MNHEY; CDR2 reads SMNVEV (reference sequence). Deletions cut 8 bases from V and 1 base from J, with 6 bases between. CDR3 sequence (DNA): TGTGCCAGCCTAGCATCTGGGGCCAACGTCCTGACTTTC. Encoded protein: CASLASGANVLTF.

This sequence joins TRBV4-3 and TRBJ1-1; the D gene is possibly TRBD1 (6 bases). The CDR3 extends over 14 amino acids. Germline CDR1 and CDR2: LGHNA and YSLEER. The ends were cut back, 4 bases at V and 4 bases at J, with 13 bases in the middle. The CDR3 sequence: CASSRKTGGTEAFF. Here the CDR3 DNA reads TGCGCCAGCAGCCGAAAGACAGGCGGCACTGAAGCTTTCTTT.

The V and J genes are TRBV3-1 (or the pseudogene TRBV3-2) and TRBJ2-7; D is uncertain. The CDR3 contains 11 residues. Germline values: CDR1 LGHDT, CDR2 YNNKEL (reference sequence). V was pared by 2 bases and J by 3 bases, with 2 bases between. This CDR3 reads CASSQLYEQYF. CDR3 coding DNA: TGTGCCAGCAGCCAACTCTACGAGCAGTACTTC.

The chain employs TRBV28 and TRBJ1-5; D is possibly TRBD1 (6 bases). The V gene lost 1 base and the J gene lost 3 bases, with 19 bases spanning the gap. Germline CDR1 MDHEN, CDR2 SYDVKM. CDR3 size: 18 residues. The CDR3: CASSLSTTSQGYNQPQHF. The CDR3 coding sequence is TGTGCCAGCAGTTTATCAACGACTTCCCAGGGGTACAATCAGCCCCAGCATTTT. Based on the CDR3 plus reference TRBV28 and TRBJ1-5, the full variable domain is DVKVTQSSRYLVKRTGEKVFLECVQDMDHENMFWYRQDPGLGLRLIYFSYDVKMKEKGDIPEGYSVSREKKERFSLILESASTNQTSMYLCASSLSTTSQGYNQPQHFGDGTRLSIL.